This TCR beta chain appears in the sequencing data of a study of cytomegalovirus exposure and HLA in healthy donors. PCR primers comprised 60 Vbeta and 13 Jbeta primers. Assay: immunoSEQ multiplex PCR; the TCRdb copy retains only in-frame clones and omits some. The data show over 150,000 clones, with 82% seen just once and roughly 1.6% held by the top ten. Germline V gene lookup returns CDR1 GTSNPN and CDR2 SVGIG (reference sequence). V gave up 1 base and J gave up 0 bases, with 23 bases separating them. This CDR3 region has 19 residues. Comment on this clone: As yet, its antigen is unknown.

Study findings and constraints: The authors excluded some V segments, including TRBV6-2 and TRBV6-3, as indistinguishable. Among TCR beta chains of equal frequency, HLA-associated ones were more clonally expanded in a later analysis. Judged likely to be a sequencing artifact was a cluster of highly shared sequence variants.

This clonotype originated in a girl aged 10 to 17 in good health and CMV-seropositive. The sequencing input was PBMCs. V and J are TRBV30 and TRBJ2-3, with D possibly being TRBD2 (6 bases). Here the CDR3 reads CAWSGLPREPGVSTDTQYF. The CDR3 DNA reads TGTGCCTGGAGTGGCCTTCCCCGTGAACCGGGGGTCAGCACAGATACGCAGTATTTT. The full variable domain, in which reference TRBV30 and TRBJ2-3 provide the parts outside the CDR3, is SQTIHQWPATLVQPVGSPLSLECTVEGTSNPNLYWYRQAAGRGLQLLFYSVGIGQISSEVPQNLSASRPQDRQFILSSKKLLLSDSGFYLCAWSGLPREPGVSTDTQYFGPGTRLTVL.